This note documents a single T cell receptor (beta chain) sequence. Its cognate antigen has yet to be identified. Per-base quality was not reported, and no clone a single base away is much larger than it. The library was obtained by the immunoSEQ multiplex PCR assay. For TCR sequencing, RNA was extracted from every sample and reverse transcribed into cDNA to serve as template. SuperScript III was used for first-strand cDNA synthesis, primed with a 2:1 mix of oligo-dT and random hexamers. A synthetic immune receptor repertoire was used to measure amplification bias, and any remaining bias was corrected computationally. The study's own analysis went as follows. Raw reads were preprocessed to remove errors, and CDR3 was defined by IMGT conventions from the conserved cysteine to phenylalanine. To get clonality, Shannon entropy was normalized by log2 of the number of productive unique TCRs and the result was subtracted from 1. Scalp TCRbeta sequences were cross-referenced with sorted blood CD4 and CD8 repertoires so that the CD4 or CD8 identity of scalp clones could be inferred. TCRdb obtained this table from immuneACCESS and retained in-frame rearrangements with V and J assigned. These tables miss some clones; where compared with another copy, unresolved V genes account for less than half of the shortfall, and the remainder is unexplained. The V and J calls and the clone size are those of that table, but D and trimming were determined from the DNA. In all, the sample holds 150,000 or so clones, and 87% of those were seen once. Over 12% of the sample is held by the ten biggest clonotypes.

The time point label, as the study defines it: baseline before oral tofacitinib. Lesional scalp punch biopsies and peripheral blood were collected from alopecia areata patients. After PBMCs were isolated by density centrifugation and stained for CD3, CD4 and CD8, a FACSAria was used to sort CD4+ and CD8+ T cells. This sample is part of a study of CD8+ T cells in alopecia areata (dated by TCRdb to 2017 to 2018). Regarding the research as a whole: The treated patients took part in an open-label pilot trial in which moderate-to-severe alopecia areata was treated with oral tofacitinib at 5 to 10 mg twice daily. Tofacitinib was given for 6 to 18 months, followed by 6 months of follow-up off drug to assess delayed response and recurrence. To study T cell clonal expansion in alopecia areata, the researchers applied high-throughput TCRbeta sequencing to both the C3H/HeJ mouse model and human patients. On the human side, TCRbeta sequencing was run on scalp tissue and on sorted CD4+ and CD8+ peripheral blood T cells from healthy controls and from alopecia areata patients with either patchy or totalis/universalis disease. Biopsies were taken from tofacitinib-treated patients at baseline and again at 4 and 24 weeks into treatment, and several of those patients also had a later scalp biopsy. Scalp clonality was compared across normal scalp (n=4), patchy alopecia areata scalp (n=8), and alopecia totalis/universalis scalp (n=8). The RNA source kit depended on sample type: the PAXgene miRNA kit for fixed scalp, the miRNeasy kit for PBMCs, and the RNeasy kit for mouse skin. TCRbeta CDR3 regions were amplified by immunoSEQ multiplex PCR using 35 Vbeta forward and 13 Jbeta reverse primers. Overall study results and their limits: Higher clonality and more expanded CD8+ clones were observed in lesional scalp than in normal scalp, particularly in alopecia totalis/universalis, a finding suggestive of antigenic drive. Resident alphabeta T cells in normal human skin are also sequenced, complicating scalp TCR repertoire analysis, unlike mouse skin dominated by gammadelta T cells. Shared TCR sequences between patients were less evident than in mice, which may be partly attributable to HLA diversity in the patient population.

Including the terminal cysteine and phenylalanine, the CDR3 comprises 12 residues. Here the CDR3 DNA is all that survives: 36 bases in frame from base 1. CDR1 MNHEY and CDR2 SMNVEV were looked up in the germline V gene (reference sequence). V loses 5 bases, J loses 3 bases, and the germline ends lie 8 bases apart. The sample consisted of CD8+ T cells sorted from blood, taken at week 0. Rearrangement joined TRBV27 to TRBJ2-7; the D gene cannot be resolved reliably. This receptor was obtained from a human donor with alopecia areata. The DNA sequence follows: TGTGCCAGCAGTCCGAATGACTACGAGCAGTACTTC. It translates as CASSPNDYEQYF.